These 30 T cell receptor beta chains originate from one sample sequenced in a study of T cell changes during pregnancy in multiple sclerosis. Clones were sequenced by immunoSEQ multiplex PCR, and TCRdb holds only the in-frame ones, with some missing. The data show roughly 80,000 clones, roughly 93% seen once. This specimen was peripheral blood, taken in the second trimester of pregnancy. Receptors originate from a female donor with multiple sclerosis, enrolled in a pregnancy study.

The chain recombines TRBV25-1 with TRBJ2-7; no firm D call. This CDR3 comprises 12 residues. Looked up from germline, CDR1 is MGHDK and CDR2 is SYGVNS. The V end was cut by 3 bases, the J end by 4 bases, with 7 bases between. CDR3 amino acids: CASSDTLYEQYF. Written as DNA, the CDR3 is TGTGCCAGCAGTGATACTCTATACGAGCAGTACTTC.

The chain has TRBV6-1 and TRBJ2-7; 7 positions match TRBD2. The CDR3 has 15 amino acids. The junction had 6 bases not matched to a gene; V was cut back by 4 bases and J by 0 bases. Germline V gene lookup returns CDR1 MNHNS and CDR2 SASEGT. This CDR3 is CASSGLAEPSYEQYF. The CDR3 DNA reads TGTGCCAGCAGTGGGCTAGCGGAACCCTCCTACGAGCAGTACTTC.

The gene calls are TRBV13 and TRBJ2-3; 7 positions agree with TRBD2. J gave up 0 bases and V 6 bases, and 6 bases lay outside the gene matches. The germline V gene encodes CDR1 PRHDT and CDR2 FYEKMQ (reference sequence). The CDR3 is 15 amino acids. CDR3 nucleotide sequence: TGTGCCAGCAGAGTAAGCGGGGTCAGCACAGATACGCAGTATTTT. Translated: CASRVSGVSTDTQYF.

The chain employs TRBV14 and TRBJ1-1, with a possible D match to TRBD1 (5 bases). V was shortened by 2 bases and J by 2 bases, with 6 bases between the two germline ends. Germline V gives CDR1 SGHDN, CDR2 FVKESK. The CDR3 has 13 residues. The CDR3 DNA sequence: TGTGCCAGCAGCCAATGGGGCAACACTGAAGCTTTCTTT. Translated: CASSQWGNTEAFF. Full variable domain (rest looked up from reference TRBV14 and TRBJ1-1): EAGVTQFPSHSVIEKGQTVTLRCDPISGHDNLYWYRRVMGKEIKFLLHFVKESKQDESGMPNNRFLAERTGGTYSTLKVQPAELEDSGVYFCASSQWGNTEAFFGQGTRLTVV.

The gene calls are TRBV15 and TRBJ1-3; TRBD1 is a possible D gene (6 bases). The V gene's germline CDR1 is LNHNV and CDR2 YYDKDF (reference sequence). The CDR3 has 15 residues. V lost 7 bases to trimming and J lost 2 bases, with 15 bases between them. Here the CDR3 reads CATNLQGRPGNTIYF. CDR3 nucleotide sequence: TGTGCCACCAACCTACAGGGCCGGCCTGGAAACACCATATATTTT.

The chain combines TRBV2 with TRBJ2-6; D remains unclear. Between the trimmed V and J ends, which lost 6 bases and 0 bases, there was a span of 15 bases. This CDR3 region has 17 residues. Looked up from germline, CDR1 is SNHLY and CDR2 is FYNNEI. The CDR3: CASRPLRRNSGANVLTF. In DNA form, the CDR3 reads TGTGCCAGCAGGCCTCTCAGGCGTAACTCTGGGGCCAACGTCCTGACTTTC.

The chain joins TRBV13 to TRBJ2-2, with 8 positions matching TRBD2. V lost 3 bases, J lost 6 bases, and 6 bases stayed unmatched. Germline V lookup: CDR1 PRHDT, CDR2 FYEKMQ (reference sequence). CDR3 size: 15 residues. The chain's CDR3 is CASSFGTSISGELFF. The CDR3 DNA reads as TGTGCCAGCAGCTTTGGGACTAGTATCTCCGGGGAGCTGTTTTTT.

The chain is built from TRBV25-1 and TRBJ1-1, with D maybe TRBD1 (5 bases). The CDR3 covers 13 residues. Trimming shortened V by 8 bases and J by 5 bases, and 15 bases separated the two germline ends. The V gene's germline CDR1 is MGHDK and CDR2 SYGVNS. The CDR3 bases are TGTGCCAGCGGGGCGGAGGGGCGGACTGAAGCTTTCTTT. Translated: CASGAEGRTEAFF.

CDR3 residues: CASSVSGSTEAFF. CDR3 coding DNA: TGCGCCAGCAGCGTAAGCGGGAGCACTGAAGCTTTCTTT. The chain recombines TRBV5-1 with TRBJ1-1, with D unclear. Germline values: CDR1 SGHRS, CDR2 YFSETQ. The CDR3 runs to 13 residues. Trimming left V 4 bases short and J 4 bases short, with 11 bases between.

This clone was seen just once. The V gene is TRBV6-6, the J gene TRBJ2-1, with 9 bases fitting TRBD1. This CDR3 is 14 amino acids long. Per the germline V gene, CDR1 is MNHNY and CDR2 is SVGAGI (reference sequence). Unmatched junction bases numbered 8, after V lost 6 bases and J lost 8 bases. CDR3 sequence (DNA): TGTGCCAGCAGACAGGGGGCGTCTCGGCATGAGCAGTTCTTC. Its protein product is CASRQGASRHEQFF.

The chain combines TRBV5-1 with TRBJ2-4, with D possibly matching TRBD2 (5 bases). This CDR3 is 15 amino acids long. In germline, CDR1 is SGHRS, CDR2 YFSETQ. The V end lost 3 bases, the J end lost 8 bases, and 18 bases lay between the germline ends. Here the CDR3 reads CASSSVGANLDIQYF. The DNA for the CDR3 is TGCGCCAGCAGCTCAGTGGGAGCGAATCTGGACATTCAGTACTTC. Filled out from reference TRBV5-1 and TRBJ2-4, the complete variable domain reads KAGVTQTPRYLIKTRGQQVTLSCSPISGHRSVSWYQQTPGQGLQFLFEYFSETQRNKGNFPGRFSGRQFSNSRSEMNVSTLELGDSALYLCASSSVGANLDIQYFGAGTRLSVL.

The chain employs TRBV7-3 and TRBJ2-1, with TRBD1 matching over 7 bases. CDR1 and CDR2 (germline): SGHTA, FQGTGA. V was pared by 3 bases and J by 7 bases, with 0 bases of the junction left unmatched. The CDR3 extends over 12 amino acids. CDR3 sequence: CASSLTGNEQFF. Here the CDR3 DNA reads TGTGCCAGCAGCTTGACAGGGAATGAGCAGTTCTTC. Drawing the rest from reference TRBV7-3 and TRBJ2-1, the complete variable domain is GAGVSQTPSNKVTEKGKYVELRCDPISGHTALYWYRQSLGQGPEFLIYFQGTGAADDSGLPNDRFFAVRPEGSVSTLKIQRTERGDSAVYLCASSLTGNEQFFGPGTRLTVL.

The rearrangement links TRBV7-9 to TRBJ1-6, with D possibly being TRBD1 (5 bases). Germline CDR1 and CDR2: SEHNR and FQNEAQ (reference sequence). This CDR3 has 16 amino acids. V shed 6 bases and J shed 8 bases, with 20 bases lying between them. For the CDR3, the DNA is TGTGCCAGCAGTCGAACCCCCAGGGAAGAGGATTCACCCCTCCACTTT. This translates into CASSRTPREEDSPLHF.

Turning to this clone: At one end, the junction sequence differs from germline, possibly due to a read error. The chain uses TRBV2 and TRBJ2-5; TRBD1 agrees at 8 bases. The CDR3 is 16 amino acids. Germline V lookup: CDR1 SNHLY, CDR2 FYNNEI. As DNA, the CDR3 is TGTGCCAGCAGTGAATGGTTCGACAGGGGTGGTGAGACCCGGTACTTC. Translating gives CASSEWFDRGGETRYF.

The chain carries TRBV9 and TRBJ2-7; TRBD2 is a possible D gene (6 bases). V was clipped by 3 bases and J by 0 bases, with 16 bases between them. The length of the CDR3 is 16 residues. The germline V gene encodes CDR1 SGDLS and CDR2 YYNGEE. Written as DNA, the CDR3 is TGTGCCAGCAGCGCGGGGGTAGGACGGAGCTCCTACGAGCAGTACTTC. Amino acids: CASSAGVGRSSYEQYF. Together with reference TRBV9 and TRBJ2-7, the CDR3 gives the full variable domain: DSGVTQTPKHLITATGQRVTLRCSPRSGDLSVYWYQQSLDQGLQFLIQYYNGEERAKGNILERFSAQQFPDLHSELNLSSLELGDSALYFCASSAGVGRSSYEQYFGPGTRLTVT.

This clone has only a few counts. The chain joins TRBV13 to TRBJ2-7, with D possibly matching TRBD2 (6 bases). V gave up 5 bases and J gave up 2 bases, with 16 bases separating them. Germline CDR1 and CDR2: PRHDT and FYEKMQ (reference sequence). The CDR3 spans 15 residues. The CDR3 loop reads CASSPPVAGTYEQYF. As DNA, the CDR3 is TGTGCCAGCAGCCCACCCGTGGCGGGAACCTACGAGCAGTACTTC.

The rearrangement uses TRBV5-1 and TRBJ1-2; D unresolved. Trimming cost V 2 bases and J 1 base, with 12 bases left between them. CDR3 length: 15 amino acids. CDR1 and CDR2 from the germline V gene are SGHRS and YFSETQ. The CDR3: CASSFDASINYGYTF. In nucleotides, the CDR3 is TGCGCCAGCAGCTTTGATGCGAGCATTAACTATGGCTACACCTTC.

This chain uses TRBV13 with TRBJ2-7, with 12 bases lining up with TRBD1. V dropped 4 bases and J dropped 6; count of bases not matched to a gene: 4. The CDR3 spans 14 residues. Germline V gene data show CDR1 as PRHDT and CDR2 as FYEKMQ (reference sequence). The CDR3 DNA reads TGTGCCAGCAGCTCCGGGACAGGGGGCACCGAGCAGTACTTC. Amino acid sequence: CASSSGTGGTEQYF.

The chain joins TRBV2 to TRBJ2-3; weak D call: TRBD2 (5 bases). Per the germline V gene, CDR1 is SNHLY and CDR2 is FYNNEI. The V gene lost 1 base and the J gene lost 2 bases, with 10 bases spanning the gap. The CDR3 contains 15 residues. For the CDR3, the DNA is TGTGCCAGCAGTGAAGGGACTCGACCCACAGATACGCAGTATTTT. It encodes CASSEGTRPTDTQYF.

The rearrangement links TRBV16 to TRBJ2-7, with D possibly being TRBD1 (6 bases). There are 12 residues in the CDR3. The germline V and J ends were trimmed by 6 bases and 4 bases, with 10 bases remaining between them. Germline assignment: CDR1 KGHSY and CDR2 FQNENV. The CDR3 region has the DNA TGTGCCAGCAGTTACAGGGTTTACGAGCAGTACTTC. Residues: CASSYRVYEQYF. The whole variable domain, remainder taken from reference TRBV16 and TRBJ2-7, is GEEVAQTPKHLVRGEGQKAKLYCAPIKGHSYVFWYQQVLKNEFKFLISFQNENVFDETGMPKERFSAKCLPNSPCSLEIQATKLEDSAVYFCASSYRVYEQYFGPGTRLTVT.

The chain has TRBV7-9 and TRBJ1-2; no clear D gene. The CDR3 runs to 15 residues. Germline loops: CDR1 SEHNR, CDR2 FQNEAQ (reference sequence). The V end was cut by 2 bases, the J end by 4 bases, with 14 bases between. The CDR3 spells CASSLSSAVIYGYTF. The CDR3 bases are TGTGCCAGCAGCTTAAGCTCCGCGGTAATCTATGGCTACACCTTC.

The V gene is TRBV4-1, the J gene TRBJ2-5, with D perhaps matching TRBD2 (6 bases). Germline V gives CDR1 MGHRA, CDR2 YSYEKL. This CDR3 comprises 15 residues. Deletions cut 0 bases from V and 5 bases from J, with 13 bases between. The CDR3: CASSQDASSVETQYF. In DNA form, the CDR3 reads TGCGCCAGCAGCCAAGATGCGTCTAGCGTTGAGACCCAGTACTTC.

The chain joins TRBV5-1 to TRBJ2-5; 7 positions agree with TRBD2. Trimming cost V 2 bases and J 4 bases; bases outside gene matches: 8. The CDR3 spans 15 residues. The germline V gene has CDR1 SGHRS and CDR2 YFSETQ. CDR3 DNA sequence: TGCGCCAGCAGCTTACTAGCGCGGGGGTCAGAGACCCAGTACTTC. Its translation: CASSLLARGSETQYF.

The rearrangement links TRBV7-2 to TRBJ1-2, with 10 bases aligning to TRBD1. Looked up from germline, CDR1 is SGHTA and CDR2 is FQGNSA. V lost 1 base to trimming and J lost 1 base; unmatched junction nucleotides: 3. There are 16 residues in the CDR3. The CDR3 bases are TGTGCCAGCAGCTTAGTGGGGACAGGGGATAACTATGGCTACACCTTC. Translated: CASSLVGTGDNYGYTF.

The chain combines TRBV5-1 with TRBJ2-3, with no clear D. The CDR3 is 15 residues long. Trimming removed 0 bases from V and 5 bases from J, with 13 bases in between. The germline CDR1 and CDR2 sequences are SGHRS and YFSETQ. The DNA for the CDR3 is TGCGCCAGCAGCTTGGACGGAGTGATGGGAGATACGCAGTATTTT. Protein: CASSLDGVMGDTQYF. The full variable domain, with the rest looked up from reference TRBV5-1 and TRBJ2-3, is KAGVTQTPRYLIKTRGQQVTLSCSPISGHRSVSWYQQTPGQGLQFLFEYFSETQRNKGNFPGRFSGRQFSNSRSEMNVSTLELGDSALYLCASSLDGVMGDTQYFGPGTRLTVL.

This CDR3 is CASSVTGVHEQYF. In DNA, the CDR3 is TGTGCCAGCAGTGTAACAGGGGTCCACGAGCAGTACTTC. This chain uses TRBV27 with TRBJ2-7; TRBD1 matches at 7 bases. The germline CDR1 and CDR2 sequences are MNHEY and SMNVEV (reference sequence). The CDR3 covers 13 residues. The junction had 6 bases not matched to a gene; V was cut back by 5 bases and J by 5 bases.

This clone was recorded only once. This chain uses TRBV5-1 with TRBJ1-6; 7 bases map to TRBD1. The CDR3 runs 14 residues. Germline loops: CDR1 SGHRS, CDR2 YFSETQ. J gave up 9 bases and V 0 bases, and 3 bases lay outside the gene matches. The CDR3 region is CASSLDRGGSPLHF. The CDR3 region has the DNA TGCGCCAGCAGCTTGGACAGGGGCGGTTCACCCCTCCACTTT. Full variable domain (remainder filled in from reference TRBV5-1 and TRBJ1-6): KAGVTQTPRYLIKTRGQQVTLSCSPISGHRSVSWYQQTPGQGLQFLFEYFSETQRNKGNFPGRFSGRQFSNSRSEMNVSTLELGDSALYLCASSLDRGGSPLHFGNGTRLTVT.

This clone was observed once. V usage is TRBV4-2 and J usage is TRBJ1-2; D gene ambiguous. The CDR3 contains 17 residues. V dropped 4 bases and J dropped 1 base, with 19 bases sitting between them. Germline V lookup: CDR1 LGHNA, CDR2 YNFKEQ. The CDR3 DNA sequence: TGTGCCAGCAGCCCCTGGGGTGGTGGGAGTGGTAACTATGGCTACACCTTC. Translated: CASSPWGGGSGNYGYTF.

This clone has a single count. CDR3 residues: CASSIRGGEYNEQFF. The CDR3 DNA follows: TGTGCCAGCAGCATAAGAGGGGGAGAATACAATGAGCAGTTCTTC. The chain recombines TRBV5-4 with TRBJ2-1, with D possibly matching TRBD1 (6 bases). CDR3 size: 15 residues. Trimming left V 4 bases short and J 4 bases short, with 15 bases between. The germline gives CDR1 SGHNT, CDR2 YYREEE (reference sequence). The full variable domain, in which reference TRBV5-4 and TRBJ2-1 provide the parts outside the CDR3, is ETGVTQSPTHLIKTRGQQVTLRCSSQSGHNTVSWYQQALGQGPQFIFQYYREEENGRGNFPPRFSGLQFPNYSSELNVNALELDDSALYLCASSIRGGEYNEQFFGPGTRLTVL.

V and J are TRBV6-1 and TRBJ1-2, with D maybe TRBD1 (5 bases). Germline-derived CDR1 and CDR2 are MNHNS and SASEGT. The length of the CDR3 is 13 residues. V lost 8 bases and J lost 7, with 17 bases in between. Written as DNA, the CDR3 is TGTGCCAGCCTTACAGGCAGAATGGCTGGCTACACCTTC. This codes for CASLTGRMAGYTF.